These 27 T cell receptor beta chains originate from one sample sequenced in a study of CD8+CD57+ T cells in acquired aplastic anemia. Profiles of TCR beta VDJ and CDR3 were generated from a genomic DNA template. TCRdb passed the reads through MiXCR, listing each CDR3 protein once. The table records about 220,000 distinct CDR3 sequences, roughly 33% of them present only once. Sequencing was done on a sample of sorted CD4+, CD8+, or CD8+CD57+ T cells (not recorded which) from PBMCs. The receptors shown here come from a human donor in good health, serving as a control.

The V and J genes are TRBV5-4 and TRBJ1-1; a possible D gene is TRBD1 (6 bases). CDR1 is SGHNT and CDR2 is YYREEE in the germline V gene (reference sequence). The CDR3 consists of 15 residues. Trimming took 4 bases from V and 4 from J, leaving 17 bases between them. The CDR3 bases are TGTGCCAGCAGCCCAGCGGGGCAGGGGATCACTGAAGCTTTCTTT. It is translated as CASSPAGQGITEAFF.

There are many counts of this clonotype. The chain couples TRBV19 to TRBJ2-2, with D tentatively TRBD2 (5 bases). Germline loops: CDR1 LNHDA, CDR2 SQIVND (reference sequence). The germline V and J ends were trimmed by 5 bases and 0 bases, with 10 bases remaining between them. The CDR3 is 15 residues long. In nucleotides, the CDR3 is TGTGCCAGTAGTCGCTCCGGGACGAACACCGGGGAGCTGTTTTTT. Its protein product is CASSRSGTNTGELFF.

The chain combines TRBV11-2 with TRBJ1-6; 8 nucleotides align to TRBD1. The CDR3 has 16 residues. Germline CDR1 SGHAT, CDR2 FQNNGV. J was trimmed by 5 bases and V by 1 base; bases with no gene match: 4. The CDR3 protein is CASSLGVDRDNSPLHF. The DNA of the CDR3 is TGTGCCAGCAGCTTAGGTGTGGACAGGGATAATTCACCCCTCCACTTT.

Concerning this clonotype: Because the CDR3 is missing its conserved closing phenylalanine or tryptophan, this is likely a read error. The gene calls are TRBV18 and TRBJ1-1; weak D call: TRBD1 (6 bases). The CDR3 covers 14 residues. CDR1 and CDR2 (germline): KGHSH, LQKENI. With 4 bases removed from V and 2 bases from J, the gap between germline ends came to 11 bases. CDR3 DNA sequence: TGTGCCAGCTCACGGGACACCGGTAACACTGAAGCTTTCCTT. Protein sequence: CASSRDTGNTEAFL.

The chain recombines TRBV29-1 with TRBJ1-3; weak D call: TRBD1 (5 bases). This CDR3 contains 14 residues. The V gene's germline CDR1 is SQVTM and CDR2 ANQGSEA. V was trimmed by 4 bases and J by 0 bases, leaving 10 bases between them. The CDR3: CSVGGVTSGNTIYF. In DNA, the CDR3 is TGCAGCGTTGGGGGGGTCACCTCTGGAAACACCATATATTTT.

In its sample, this clonotype was seen many times. The J gene is TRBJ2-7, the V gene TRBV2; TRBD1 might be the D (5 bases). The V and J ends lost 6 bases and 4 bases respectively, with 22 bases between them. The germline V gene has CDR1 SNHLY and CDR2 FYNNEI. This CDR3 has 16 amino acids. The CDR3 here is CASRLRAINKGYEQYF. The CDR3, as DNA: TGTGCCAGCAGGCTCCGGGCCATCAACAAGGGGTACGAGCAGTACTTC.

This clonotype was counted at least ten times. J is TRBJ2-7 and V is TRBV12-3 or TRBV12-4; D remains unclear. This CDR3 is built from 14 residues. The V and J ends lost 8 bases and 2 bases respectively, with 16 bases between them. The CDR3 bases are TGTGCCAGCGCCTCGTCGGCTCCGGCCTACGAGCAGTACTTC. Encoded protein: CASASSAPAYEQYF.

This clonotype occurred many times. The chain links TRBV5-1 to TRBJ1-2; D is uncertain. CDR3 length: 16 residues. Trimming shortened V by 4 bases and J by 2 bases, and 18 bases separated the two germline ends. CDR1 and CDR2 from the germline V gene are SGHRS and YFSETQ. CDR3 in amino acids: CASSPHFSAGNYGYTF. Written as DNA, the CDR3 is TGCGCCAGCAGCCCTCACTTTTCTGCCGGGAACTATGGCTACACCTTC.

This clonotype was detected a few times. The chain recombines TRBV6-1 with TRBJ2-7; 15 bases fit TRBD2. This CDR3 is built from 17 residues. The junction had 6 bases not matched to a gene; V was cut back by 6 bases and J by 0 bases. Per germline, CDR1 MNHNS and CDR2 SASEGT. CDR3: CASRRTSGGDYSYEQYF. Here the CDR3 DNA reads TGTGCCAGCAGGCGGACTAGCGGGGGGGATTACTCCTACGAGCAGTACTTC.

This clonotype appeared many times. The chain combines TRBV10-3 with TRBJ2-1; TRBD2 aligns across 9 bases. CDR1 ENHRY and CDR2 SYGVKD come from the germline V gene. The CDR3 consists of 18 residues. Unmatched junction bases numbered 13, after V lost 0 bases and J lost 7 bases. The CDR3 DNA reads as TGTGCCATCAGTGAGTCGACCCTTGTGCGGGGGGGCATGAATGAGCAGTTCTTC. Amino acids: CAISESTLVRGGMNEQFF.

This chain connects TRBV24-1 to TRBJ1-5; the D is unclear. Between the trimmed V and J ends, which lost 4 bases and 1 base, there was a span of 7 bases. The CDR3 is made up of 14 amino acids. Germline V gene lookup returns CDR1 KGHDR and CDR2 SFDVKD. This chain's CDR3 is CATSDLDSNQPQHF. DNA of the CDR3: TGTGCCACCAGTGACCTGGACAGCAATCAGCCCCAGCATTTT.

This clonotype appeared many times. The chain carries TRBV20-1 and TRBJ2-3; 7 bases map to TRBD2. There are 12 residues in the CDR3. J lost 8 bases, V lost 7 bases, and 9 bases had no gene match. In germline, CDR1 is DFQATT, CDR2 SNEGSKA (reference sequence). DNA of the CDR3: TGCAGTGTTGAATGGCGGGAGACTACGCAGTATTTT. Its translation: CSVEWRETTQYF.

This chain links TRBV7-3 with TRBJ2-2, with TRBD2 as a possible D gene (5 bases). V was cut by 8 bases and J by 5 bases, with 15 bases left in between. CDR3 length: 14 amino acids. CDR1 is SGHTA and CDR2 is FQGTGA in the germline V gene. The CDR3 DNA is TGTGCCAGCGGAAAGCCCGGGGTGACCGGGGAGCTGTTTTTT. It codes for CASGKPGVTGELFF.

This clonotype was seen repeatedly, ten times or more. This chain connects TRBV2 to TRBJ2-7, with a possible D match to TRBD2 (6 bases). The CDR3 contains 15 residues. Germline values: CDR1 SNHLY, CDR2 FYNNEI. The V end was cut by 5 bases, the J end by 3 bases, with 17 bases between. The CDR3 DNA reads as TGTGCCAGCAGTCCTCTGGGGAGGAGGCTCTACGAGCAGTACTTC. It encodes CASSPLGRRLYEQYF.

The J gene is TRBJ2-2, the V gene TRBV9, with 13 bases aligning to TRBD2. This CDR3 spans 19 amino acids. J was trimmed by 4 bases and V by 0 bases; bases with no gene match: 9. Germline loops: CDR1 SGDLS, CDR2 YYNGEE. CDR3 DNA sequence: TGTGCCAGCAGCGTAGTACTAGCGGGAGGGCCGGGGGGCACCGGGGAGCTGTTTTTT. Protein product: CASSVVLAGGPGGTGELFF.

CDR3 sequence reads: CASRNNRFGQLRQYF. CDR3 coding DNA: TGTGCCAGCAGGAACAACAGGTTCGGACAGCTCCGCCAGTACTTC. This chain connects TRBV13 to TRBJ2-5; maybe TRBD1 (6 bases). The V end was cut by 6 bases, the J end by 10 bases, with 24 bases between. Germline assignment: CDR1 PRHDT and CDR2 FYEKMQ (reference sequence). The CDR3 runs 15 residues.

The gene calls are TRBV5-4 and TRBJ2-5; D may correspond to TRBD1 or TRBD2 (6 bases each). V was clipped by 2 bases and J by 6 bases, with 8 bases between them. CDR1 and CDR2 from the germline V gene are SGHNT and YYREEE (reference sequence). This CDR3 is built from 12 residues. CDR3 DNA: TGTGCCAGCAGCTTAGGGGGGCAGACCCAGTACTTC. As protein: CASSLGGQTQYF.

This chain connects TRBV2 to TRBJ2-5; 7 bases are shared with TRBD1. There are 15 residues in the CDR3. Germline V gene lookup returns CDR1 SNHLY and CDR2 FYNNEI. V gave up 6 bases and J gave up 5 bases; unmatched junction bases: 12. The CDR3: CASRLDRLRGETQYF. The CDR3 region has the DNA TGTGCCAGCAGGTTGGACAGGCTCAGAGGGGAGACCCAGTACTTC.

This clonotype was counted many times. The genes are TRBV7-3 and TRBJ2-3; D gene ambiguous. The CDR3 totals 14 residues. Trimming took off 1 base at V and 3 bases at J, with 8 bases between the two ends. The germline V gene encodes CDR1 SGHTA and CDR2 FQGTGA. The DNA of the CDR3 is TGTGCCAGCAGCTTAAGCCCCGGAACAGATACGCAGTATTTT. Its translation is CASSLSPGTDTQYF. The complete variable domain, with remaining parts taken from reference TRBV7-3 and TRBJ2-3, reads GAGVSQTPSNKVTEKGKYVELRCDPISGHTALYWYRQSLGQGPEFLIYFQGTGAADDSGLPNDRFFAVRPEGSVSTLKIQRTERGDSAVYLCASSLSPGTDTQYFGPGTRLTVL.

In its sample, this clonotype was seen many times. V gene TRBV29-1 combines with J gene TRBJ2-7; tentative D call: TRBD2 (5 bases). Germline loops: CDR1 SQVTM, CDR2 ANQGSEA. V shed 2 bases and J shed 3 bases, with 26 bases lying between them. The CDR3 contains 18 residues. DNA for the CDR3: TGCAGCGTTGAAATTTTTGGTGTTGGTCCGAACGAGGGCTACGAGCAGTACTTC. Translating gives CSVEIFGVGPNEGYEQYF.

The CDR3 coding sequence is TGTGCCAGCAGCCCCAGGGCGGGAGATACGCAGTATTTT. Encoded protein: CASSPRAGDTQYF. The chain joins TRBV7-8 to TRBJ2-3, with D possibly being TRBD1 or TRBD2 (5 bases each). Germline lookup yields CDR1 SGHVS and CDR2 FQNEAQ. The CDR3 runs 13 residues. The germline V and J ends were trimmed by 5 bases and 5 bases, with 11 bases remaining between them.

Concerning this clonotype itself: The junction differs from germline at one of its ends, possibly a read error. The chain has TRBV10-2 and TRBJ1-1; 7 bases agree with TRBD1. This CDR3 comprises 16 residues. Germline lookup yields CDR1 WSHSY and CDR2 SAAADI. The CDR3 here is CATSELSRQGNTEAFF. As DNA, the CDR3 is TGCGCCACCAGTGAGCTCTCCCGACAGGGCAACACTGAAGCTTTCTTT.

This clonotype was seen a few times. J is TRBJ2-7 and V is TRBV30; possible D gene TRBD1, 6 bases. The CDR3 loop spans 14 amino acids. CDR1 is GTSNPN and CDR2 is SVGIG in the germline V gene (reference sequence). The V end lost 0 bases, the J end lost 4 bases, and 13 bases lay between the germline ends. The CDR3 region is CAWSVVQGIYEQYF. The DNA for the CDR3 is TGTGCCTGGAGTGTGGTCCAGGGGATTTACGAGCAGTACTTC.

This clonotype was counted a single time. Given the absence of the conserved phenylalanine or tryptophan at the CDR3 end, a read error is likely. CDR3 in amino acids: CASSLRGGQETQYS. The DNA for the CDR3 is TGCGCCAGCAGCTTGCGTGGGGGCCAAGAGACCCAGTACTCC. The chain joins TRBV5-1 to TRBJ2-5; the D call may be TRBD1 or TRBD2 (5 bases each). The length of the CDR3 is 14 residues. The V gene's germline CDR1 is SGHRS and CDR2 YFSETQ. Trimming cost V 1 base and J 1 base, with 8 bases left between them.

This clonotype was counted between two and nine times. The chain recombines TRBV4-1 with TRBJ2-3; TRBD1 might be the D (6 bases). Trimming cost V 1 base and J 3 bases, with 14 bases left between them. The CDR3 covers 16 residues. Germline CDR1 reads MGHRA; CDR2 reads YSYEKL. The CDR3 DNA reads TGCGCCAGCAGCCAAGGGCGGGCCAGGGGAACAGATACGCAGTATTTT. Its translation is CASSQGRARGTDTQYF.

In the case of this clonotype: A clone one base away is much larger, so this may be a read error. The J gene is TRBJ2-7, the V gene TRBV9; D possibly corresponds to TRBD2 (5 bases). V gave up 2 bases and J gave up 6 bases, with 15 bases separating them. CDR1 is SGDLS and CDR2 is YYNGEE in the germline V gene. This CDR3 has 14 amino acids. Written as DNA, the CDR3 is TGTGCCAGCAGCGTCTCGGGATCCACCTCCGAGCAGTACTTC. Protein sequence: CASSVSGSTSEQYF.

CDR3 amino acids: CASSSSVGGGDTIYF. As DNA, the CDR3 is TGCGCCAGCAGCTCCTCTGTCGGGGGCGGAGACACCATATATTTT. The rearrangement joins TRBV5-1 to TRBJ1-3; D possibly corresponds to TRBD1 (6 bases). V lost 3 bases and J 8 bases, leaving 18 bases between the germline ends. CDR1 and CDR2 from the germline V gene are SGHRS and YFSETQ. The CDR3 length is 15 residues.